The rows below give T cell receptor beta chains drawn from one sample of a study of cytomegalovirus exposure and HLA in healthy donors. Profiling relied on immunoSEQ multiplex PCR, and the TCRdb table lists in-frame clones only, not all of them. This sample lists about 110,000 clones; its ten largest clones have roughly 0.64%. Sequences were obtained from PBMCs. These receptor sequences come from a man in his forties or fifties in good health and CMV-seronegative. The CDR3 runs from the conserved cysteine through the conserved F or W. D genes are given only for firm matches.

TGTGCCAGCAGCTTTGACAGGAGCACTGAAGCTTTCTTT,CASSFDRSTEAFF,TRBJ1-1,TRBV5-4,.
TGCGCCAGCAGCCAAGGCGTCGCGGCAGCCAGCACAGATACGCAGTATTTT,CASSQGVAAASTDTQYF,TRBJ2-3,TRBV4-3,.
TGTGCCAGCAGTTACCTGGAAGGGGGCCTAGAGACCCAGTACTTC,CASSYLEGGLETQYF,TRBJ2-5,TRBV6-5,TRBD1
TGTGCCAGCAGCGAAACCGGGCCGAGGACAGCTAACACCATATATTTT,CASSETGPRTANTIYF,TRBJ1-3,TRBV9,.
TGTGCCTGGAGGTTGTGGCAGGGGAACACTGAAGCTTTCTTT,CAWRLWQGNTEAFF,TRBJ1-1,TRBV30,.
TGTGCCAGTAGTGTGACCGGGACAGGGGATTTTGAGACCCAGTACTTC,CASSVTGTGDFETQYF,TRBJ2-5,TRBV19,TRBD1
TGCGCCAGCAGCTTGGGAGGGACAGGGAGTACAGGGGCCGAAAAACTGTTTTTT,CASSLGGTGSTGAEKLFF,TRBJ1-4,TRBV5-1,TRBD1
TGTGCCAGCAGCTTAGACATAGCGGGGTACAATGAGCAGTTCTTC,CASSLDIAGYNEQFF,TRBJ2-1,TRBV11-3,TRBD2
TGTGTCAGCAGTTACGGACTAGCGGGGAGATACGAGCAGTACTTC,CVSSYGLAGRYEQYF,TRBJ2-7,TRBV6-5,TRBD2
TGCAGCGCAATCTATCAGGCAGGGGCTTTGAACACTGAAGCTTTCTTT,CSAIYQAGALNTEAFF,TRBJ1-1,TRBV29-1,.
TGTGCTAGCAGCTGGGAGGGAGGGGGAGAGGCGGAGACCCAGTACTTC,CASSWEGGGEAETQYF,TRBJ2-5,TRBV7-7,.
TGTGCCAGCAGCAAGGGACTAGTGGGGCTCGAGACCCAGTACTTC,CASSKGLVGLETQYF,TRBJ2-5,TRBV7-6,TRBD2
TGTGCCAGCAGCCGCGACAGGGGGGACAATCAGCCCCAGCATTTT,CASSRDRGDNQPQHF,TRBJ1-5,TRBV6-5,TRBD1
TGTGCCATCAGTGAGAGAACAGCTAACTATGGCTACACCTTC,CAISERTANYGYTF,TRBJ1-2,TRBV10-3,.
TGCAGTGGTGCGGGGGTCACTGAAGCTTTCTTT,CSGAGVTEAFF,TRBJ1-1,TRBV20-1,.
TGCGCCAGCAGCTTGGAATCCAGGTGGGGGCGTGGATATGGCTACACCTTC,CASSLESRWGRGYGYTF,TRBJ1-2,TRBV5-1,.
TGCAGCGTTGTAAGACTGGCGGGCCCGGGAAACATTCAGTACTTC,CSVVRLAGPGNIQYF,TRBJ2-4,TRBV29-1,.
TGTGCCAGCAGCTTGGACAGGGTTATGTCTGGAAACACCATATATTTT,CASSLDRVMSGNTIYF,TRBJ1-3,TRBV5-6,.
TGTGCCAGCTCACCAGGGCCAGGGAACAATCAGCCCCAGCATTTT,CASSPGPGNNQPQHF,TRBJ1-5,TRBV18,.
TGTGCCAGCAGCGTCTACAATACTCCTATAGGGGGAGACACAGATACGCAGTATTTT,CASSVYNTPIGGDTDTQYF,TRBJ2-3,TRBV9,.
TGTGCCAGCAGTTCGCAGGGGGCAATAGGGAACACTGAAGCTTTCTTT,CASSSQGAIGNTEAFF,TRBJ1-1,TRBV25-1,TRBD1
TGTGCCAGCATCCTTTCTCTGAGCACTGAAGCTTTCTTT,CASILSLSTEAFF,TRBJ1-1,TRBV6-1,.
TGCAGCGTTGATGTTCGGGGGTCACAGTATGGCTACACCTTC,CSVDVRGSQYGYTF,TRBJ1-2,TRBV29-1,.
TGTGCCAGCAGGGGCAGGGGGCTTGATACCGGGGAGCTGTTTTTT,CASRGRGLDTGELFF,TRBJ2-2,TRBV6-5,TRBD1
TGCGCCAGCAGCTTGGATGCGGGGACCTGGGCCGCCGGGGAGCTGTTTTTT,CASSLDAGTWAAGELFF,TRBJ2-2,TRBV5-1,.
TGTGCCAGCAGGAGGACAGGGGGCCCCTACGAGCAGTACTTC,CASRRTGGPYEQYF,TRBJ2-7,TRBV4-2,TRBD1
TGCGCCAGCAGCTTAGACAGGGGGCTTGGGCAGCCCCAGCATTTT,CASSLDRGLGQPQHF,TRBJ1-5,TRBV5-1,TRBD1
TGTGCCAGCTCACCAGGCAGCTACGAGCAGTACTTC,CASSPGSYEQYF,TRBJ2-7,TRBV18,.
TGTGCCAGCAGTTTTAAGTCGGGACAGAGTAACACTGAAGCTTTCTTT,CASSFKSGQSNTEAFF,TRBJ1-1,TRBV28,TRBD1
TGTGCCAGCAGTCAGAGCGGGGGCACAGATACGCAGTATTTT,CASSQSGGTDTQYF,TRBJ2-3,TRBV7-3,TRBD2
TGTGCCGTGCGGGAGGGCCGAGACACCGGGGAGCTGTTTTTT,CAVREGRDTGELFF,TRBJ2-2,TRBV10-3,TRBD2
TGTGCCAGTAGTCCACTCGGGGAAAGGACGGACACCATATATTTT,CASSPLGERTDTIYF,TRBJ1-3,TRBV19,.
TGTGCCATCAGTGACTGGACAGGGATCAACACTGAAGCTTTCTTT,CAISDWTGINTEAFF,TRBJ1-1,TRBV10-3,TRBD1
TGTGCCAGCAGCTTAAGTGAATCGGATTCACCCCTCCACTTT,CASSLSESDSPLHF,TRBJ1-6,TRBV7-6,.
TGTGCCAGCAGTTTAGGGACAGGGGTCAGTCAGCCCCAGCATTTT,CASSLGTGVSQPQHF,TRBJ1-5,TRBV27,TRBD1
TGTGCCAGCAGTAACTCAGGGGGTCGGAGCACTGAAGCTTTCTTT,CASSNSGGRSTEAFF,TRBJ1-1,TRBV6-5,TRBD1
TGCGCCAGCAGCTTTGGTGAGCGGGGGCCCTACAATGAGCAGTTCTTC,CASSFGERGPYNEQFF,TRBJ2-1,TRBV5-1,TRBD2
TGTGCCAGCAGCTTAGAAGACAGAAGACCTGAAGCTTTCTTT,CASSLEDRRPEAFF,TRBJ1-1,TRBV7-8,.
TGTGCCAGCAGCCCTTATCCGGGGAGCGGAAACACCATATATTTT,CASSPYPGSGNTIYF,TRBJ1-3,TRBV11-3,.
TGTGCCAGCAGGCGCCCAGGAGGCGAGGCTGAAGCTTTCTTT,CASRRPGGEAEAFF,TRBJ1-1,TRBV25-1,.
TGTGCCAGCAGCAGACTCCCCGAAGGAGGGAACGGCTACACCTTC,CASSRLPEGGNGYTF,TRBJ1-2,TRBV6-5,.
TGTGCCAGCAGCACCCTAGGGGATCCTCGCACTGAAGCTTTCTTT,CASSTLGDPRTEAFF,TRBJ1-1,TRBV7-9,.
TGTGCCAGCTCTGCGGATATTGGAAACACCATATATTTT,CASSADIGNTIYF,TRBJ1-3,TRBV18,.
TGTGCCAGTAGCGAACTAGCGGGGGTCACAGATACGCAGTATTTT,CASSELAGVTDTQYF,TRBJ2-3,TRBV19,TRBD2
TGTGCCACCTCCCACGGGGGACGCACAGATACGCAGTATTTT,CATSHGGRTDTQYF,TRBJ2-3,TRBV19,.
TGTGCCAGTAGTTCGGACAGTCGGGAGACCCAGTACTTC,CASSSDSRETQYF,TRBJ2-5,TRBV19,.
TGCAGCGTTGGCATGGTGGGGGGATCTGGAAACACCATATATTTT,CSVGMVGGSGNTIYF,TRBJ1-3,TRBV29-1,.
TGTGCCAGTAGTAAAACAGTGAACACTGAAGCTTTCTTT,CASSKTVNTEAFF,TRBJ1-1,TRBV19,.
TGCGCCAGCAGCCAAGATTTAACCGTTAGACTGTTGTTTTTT,CASSQDLTVRLLFF,TRBJ1-4,TRBV4-3,.
TGCGCCAGCAGCCAGGCGCTTACTAACCATGGCTACACCTTC,CASSQALTNHGYTF,TRBJ1-2,TRBV4-3,.
TGTGCCAGTAGCGTGACAGGAACGGATGAAAAACTGTTTTTT,CASSVTGTDEKLFF,TRBJ1-4,TRBV19,.
TGCGCCAGCAGCCAGGGGACAGGCCGAAGCCATAATTCACCCCTCCACTTT,CASSQGTGRSHNSPLHF,TRBJ1-6,TRBV4-3,TRBD1
TGCGCCAGCAGCGCCGGACAGGGGATCGACACTGAAGCTTTCTTT,CASSAGQGIDTEAFF,TRBJ1-1,TRBV5-1,TRBD1
TGTGCCAGCAGTTACCGGGTTCAAGAGACCCAGTACTTC,CASSYRVQETQYF,TRBJ2-5,TRBV6-6,.
TGTGCCAGCAGCGCCCGGGGGGAGTCCGTGGCAGATACGCAGTATTTT,CASSARGESVADTQYF,TRBJ2-3,TRBV9,TRBD2
TGTGCCAGCAGCTCCACTGGACAGGCCAGGGGTGAAAAACTGTTTTTT,CASSSTGQARGEKLFF,TRBJ1-4,TRBV5-6,TRBD1
TGTGCCAGCAGCCCCTCAACAACAGGGGTTAATCAGCCCCAGCATTTT,CASSPSTTGVNQPQHF,TRBJ1-5,TRBV4-2,TRBD1
TGTGCCAGCTCACCACAGGGGGCGCGAGAGACCCAGTACTTC,CASSPQGARETQYF,TRBJ2-5,TRBV18,TRBD1
TGTGCCAGCAGCGCGTCTAGCGGAGCCTACGAGCAGTACTTC,CASSASSGAYEQYF,TRBJ2-7,TRBV7-6,TRBD2
TGTGCCAGCTCCCTGACTTCTGACAGGGGGTTGCAGTACTTC,CASSLTSDRGLQYF,TRBJ2-7,TRBV18,TRBD1